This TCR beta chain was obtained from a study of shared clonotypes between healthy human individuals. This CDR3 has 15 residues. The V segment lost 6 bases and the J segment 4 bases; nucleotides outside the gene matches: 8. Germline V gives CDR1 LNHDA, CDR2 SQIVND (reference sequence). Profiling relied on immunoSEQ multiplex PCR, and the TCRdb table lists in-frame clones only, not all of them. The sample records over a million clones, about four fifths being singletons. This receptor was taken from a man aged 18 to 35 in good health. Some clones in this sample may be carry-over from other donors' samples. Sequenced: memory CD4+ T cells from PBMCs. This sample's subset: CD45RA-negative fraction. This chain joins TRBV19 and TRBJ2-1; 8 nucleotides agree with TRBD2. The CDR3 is CASRLPGGPYNEQFF. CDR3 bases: TGTGCCAGTAGACTCCCGGGAGGGCCGTACAATGAGCAGTTCTTC. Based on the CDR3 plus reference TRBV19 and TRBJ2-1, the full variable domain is DGGITQSPKYLFRKEGQNVTLSCEQNLNHDAMYWYRQDPGQGLRLIYYSQIVNDFQKGDIAEGYSVSREKKESFPLTVTSAQKNPTAFYLCASRLPGGPYNEQFFGPGTRLTVL.